The 13 T cell receptor beta chains below were found in one sample sequenced in a study of cytomegalovirus exposure and HLA in healthy donors. This table comes from immunoSEQ multiplex PCR, and its TCRdb copy is limited to in-frame clones, with some not included. Here the sample spans approximately 270,000 clones, just over 85% being singletons. The sequencing input was PBMCs. The receptor set was obtained from a woman aged 18 to 35 in good health and CMV-seronegative.

The V call is TRBV6-6, the J call TRBJ1-1, with D possibly being TRBD1 (5 bases). CDR3 size: 15 residues. The V and J ends lost 2 bases and 3 bases respectively, with 13 bases between them. The germline V gene has CDR1 MNHNY and CDR2 SVGAGI (reference sequence). Here the CDR3 reads CASSYPTGGDTEAFF. CDR3 nucleotide sequence: TGTGCCAGCAGTTACCCGACGGGGGGGGACACTGAAGCTTTCTTT.

The V and J genes are TRBV30 and TRBJ1-2; maybe TRBD1 (6 bases). The CDR3 has 11 amino acids. The germline CDR1 and CDR2 sequences are GTSNPN and SVGIG (reference sequence). In DNA, the CDR3 is TGTGGCATTTCAGGGGCTCACGGCTACACCTTC. Protein: CGISGAHGYTF.

V and J are TRBV21-1 and TRBJ2-7; TRBD1, the table's D call, was not compared with the DNA. TRBV21-1 is a pseudogene locus. The CDR3 spans 16 residues. For the CDR3, the DNA is TGTGCCAGCAGCAAGCCCAACCGGGACAGCTGGTACGAGCAGTACTTC. Translation: CASSKPNRDSWYEQYF.

The V and J genes are TRBV7-9 and TRBJ1-3; D gene uncertain. V was shortened by 4 bases and J by 0 bases, with 10 bases between the two germline ends. CDR1 is SEHNR and CDR2 is FQNEAQ in the germline V gene (reference sequence). CDR3 length: 15 amino acids. Here the CDR3 reads CASSSQVASGNTIYF. CDR3 DNA: TGTGCCAGCAGCTCCCAGGTGGCCTCTGGAAACACCATATATTTT.

The V and J genes are TRBV27 and TRBJ1-5; 8 nucleotides agree with TRBD1. V shed 1 base, J shed 6 bases, and the junction held 8 bases outside the gene matches. This CDR3 contains 16 residues. Germline V gene data show CDR1 as MNHEY and CDR2 as SMNVEV (reference sequence). DNA of the CDR3: TGTGCCAGCAGTTTATTTGGGACAGGTGGGATTCAGCCCCAGCATTTT. Its protein product is CASSLFGTGGIQPQHF.

The chain joins TRBV7-9 to TRBJ2-1, with a tentative D call TRBD1 (5 bases). Germline V gene lookup returns CDR1 SEHNR and CDR2 FQNEAQ (reference sequence). This CDR3 is built from 14 residues. Trimming took off 3 bases at V and 3 bases at J, with 9 bases between the two ends. CDR3: CASSFRTYYNEQFF. In DNA form, the CDR3 reads TGTGCCAGCAGCTTTAGGACATACTACAATGAGCAGTTCTTC.

In this sample, this clone turned up once. CDR3 sequence reads: CASSLVQGNTEAFF. For the CDR3, the DNA is TGTGCCAGCAGCTTAGTACAGGGGAACACTGAAGCTTTCTTT. The chain has TRBV7-2 and TRBJ1-1; possibly TRBD1 for D (6 bases). Trimming left V 1 base short and J 1 base short, with 7 bases between. Germline assignment: CDR1 SGHTA and CDR2 FQGNSA. This CDR3 has 14 residues.

This clone was seen only a few times. The chain joins TRBV10-1 to TRBJ2-7; D perhaps matches TRBD2 (6 bases). From germline, CDR1 is WNHNN and CDR2 SYGVQD (reference sequence). Trimming left V 8 bases short and J 2 bases short, with 13 bases between. The CDR3 spans 13 residues. The CDR3 is CASGGTFPYEQYF. The CDR3 coding sequence is TGCGCCAGCGGTGGGACTTTTCCCTACGAGCAGTACTTC.

CDR3 region: CASSSGQVNTEAFF. For the CDR3, the DNA is TGTGCCAGCAGCTCGGGACAAGTGAACACTGAAGCTTTCTTT. The chain links TRBV7-3 to TRBJ1-1; D may be TRBD1 (6 bases). Germline V gene sequence: CDR1 SGHTA, CDR2 FQGTGA. The ends were cut back, 4 bases at V and 0 bases at J, with 9 bases in the middle. The CDR3 sequence is 14 residues long.

V usage is TRBV28 and J usage is TRBJ1-5; weak D call: TRBD1 (5 bases). This CDR3 comprises 13 residues. The germline gives CDR1 MDHEN, CDR2 SYDVKM. Trimming pared 3 bases from V and 6 bases from J, leaving 9 bases between. CDR3 DNA: TGTGCCAGCAGTTTGGTAGGGGTTCAGCCCCAGCATTTT. Residues: CASSLVGVQPQHF.

This clone was seen a handful of times. The chain recombines TRBV7-9 with TRBJ2-2; D might be TRBD1 (6 bases). This CDR3 contains 15 residues. Trimming left V 5 bases short and J 7 bases short, with 17 bases between. Germline lookup yields CDR1 SEHNR and CDR2 FQNEAQ (reference sequence). CDR3 sequence reads: CASSVRDTNGGELFF. CDR3 nucleotide sequence: TGTGCCAGCAGCGTCCGGGACACGAATGGCGGGGAGCTGTTTTTT.

The V and J genes are TRBV29-1 and TRBJ1-2, with D unclear. This CDR3 spans 15 amino acids. The germline V and J ends were trimmed by 1 base and 5 bases, with 17 bases remaining between them. CDR1 SQVTM and CDR2 ANQGSEA come from the germline V gene. The CDR3 region is CSVEAGANPPYGYTF. The CDR3 region has the DNA TGCAGCGTTGAAGCGGGAGCCAACCCACCTTATGGCTACACCTTC.

This clone was counted once. The V and J genes are TRBV5-1 and TRBJ2-4, with 7 bases matching TRBD1. In germline, CDR1 is SGHRS, CDR2 YFSETQ. The length of the CDR3 is 13 residues. Germline trimming cut 4 bases from V and 7 bases from J; bases unmatched to any gene: 5. The CDR3 region is CASSRQGDNIQYF. The CDR3 nucleotides read TGCGCCAGCAGCCGGCAGGGGGACAACATTCAGTACTTC.